These 16 T cell receptor beta chains were all obtained from the same sample, sequenced in a study of vaccination and CD4 T cells after COVID-19. Described treatment: roughly ten-day PBMC culture with coronavirus spike peptide pools or control peptides (ViraFEST assay). The antigens for these receptors are not known. Oncomine TCR Beta short-read sequencing was applied to DNA from cultured CD4+ T cells. TCRdb redid the calling of the PCR reads with MiXCR, one entry per CDR3 protein. The sample records 15,000 to 20,000 distinct CDR3 sequences, over 25% being singletons. Sequencing was performed on cultured CD4+ T cells from blood. The receptors stem from a human donor with COVID-19.

A few counts support this clonotype. The chain is built from TRBV24-1 and TRBJ2-3; either TRBD1 or TRBD2 may supply D (6 bases each). The V end was cut by 6 bases, the J end by 1 base, with 13 bases between. Germline loops: CDR1 KGHDR, CDR2 SFDVKD. The CDR3 is 15 residues long. The DNA for the CDR3 is TGTGCCACCAGTCCTGGGGGGCTGGGCACAGATACGCAGTATTTT. Translated: CATSPGGLGTDTQYF.

This clonotype was counted a few times. The V and J genes are TRBV28 and TRBJ2-5; 9 nucleotides align to TRBD1. The CDR3 contains 15 residues. Germline values: CDR1 MDHEN, CDR2 SYDVKM. Trimming removed 4 bases from V and 3 bases from J; junction bases left unmatched: 6. The chain's CDR3 is CASSSPGTGKETQYF. In nucleotides, the CDR3 is TGTGCCAGCAGTTCCCCCGGGACAGGGAAAGAGACCCAGTACTTC.

The sample holds a few counts of this clonotype. The V gene is TRBV7-2, the J gene TRBJ2-5, with no clear D. The CDR3 is 13 amino acids. Trimming left V 3 bases short and J 5 bases short, with 10 bases between. Looked up from germline, CDR1 is SGHTA and CDR2 is FQGNSA. The CDR3: CASSFGIDETQYF. DNA of the CDR3: TGTGCCAGCAGCTTTGGCATCGACGAGACCCAGTACTTC.

This clonotype has only a few counts. The J gene is TRBJ2-7, the V gene TRBV15; D gene unclear. The V end lost 0 bases, the J end lost 3 bases, and 9 bases lay between the germline ends. CDR1 is LNHNV, CDR2 YYDKDF, per germline (reference sequence). The CDR3 sequence is 14 residues long. The CDR3 is CATSRDFLVYEQYF. Here the CDR3 DNA reads TGTGCCACCAGCAGAGACTTTTTGGTCTACGAGCAGTACTTC.

This clonotype was seen just once. This rearrangement joins TRBV29-1 to TRBJ1-2, with D tentatively TRBD1 (5 bases). The V end lost 4 bases, the J end lost 0 bases, and 9 bases lay between the germline ends. This CDR3 comprises 13 residues. CDR1 and CDR2 (germline): SQVTM, ANQGSEA. CDR3 in amino acids: CSVGDDPNYGYTF. The CDR3, as DNA: TGCAGCGTTGGGGACGATCCTAACTATGGCTACACCTTC.

The chain uses TRBV6-2 or TRBV6-3 and TRBJ1-5; TRBD1 agrees at 10 bases. The length of the CDR3 is 16 residues. V lost 7 bases to trimming and J lost 3 bases; unmatched junction nucleotides: 9. From germline, CDR1 is MNHEY and CDR2 SVGEGT. The CDR3 loop is CASTTGTGVYNQPQHF. The DNA of the CDR3 is TGTGCCAGCACGACCGGGACAGGGGTTTACAATCAGCCCCAGCATTTT.

The chain recombines TRBV5-1 with TRBJ2-7; D is unresolved. The CDR3 sequence is 10 residues long. The germline V gene encodes CDR1 SGHRS and CDR2 YFSETQ. V lost 8 bases to trimming and J lost 1 base, with 4 bases between them. The CDR3, as DNA: TGCGCCAGTCCATCCTACGAGCAGTACTTC. Translating gives CASPSYEQYF.

This clonotype has just a few counts. The V and J genes are TRBV7-2 and TRBJ1-5; 9 bases map to TRBD1. Trimming removed 5 bases from V and 4 bases from J; junction bases left unmatched: 9. The CDR3 runs to 16 residues. Germline values: CDR1 SGHTA, CDR2 FQGNSA. This CDR3 is CASSTTGGANNQPQHF. The CDR3 region has the DNA TGTGCCAGCAGCACCACAGGGGGCGCGAATAATCAGCCCCAGCATTTT.

The V gene is TRBV6-1, the J gene TRBJ1-3, with TRBD1 as a possible D gene (6 bases). CDR3 length equals 16 residues. V shed 8 bases and J shed 3 bases, with 20 bases lying between them. Germline CDR1 and CDR2: MNHNS and SASEGT. CDR3 sequence (DNA): TGTGCCAGCCGACTCTCGCGGGGGGCGCGTGGAAACACCATATATTTT. Its protein product is CASRLSRGARGNTIYF.

The chain couples TRBV19 to TRBJ2-7; D is perhaps TRBD2 (6 bases). The V gene lost 2 bases and the J gene lost 2 bases, with 22 bases spanning the gap. Germline lookup yields CDR1 LNHDA and CDR2 SQIVND (reference sequence). The CDR3 covers 18 residues. This chain's CDR3 is CASSIRARVGGTTYEQYF. The CDR3 coding sequence is TGTGCCAGTAGTATAAGGGCCCGTGTCGGGGGAACAACCTACGAGCAGTACTTC. Full variable domain (outside the CDR3, taken from reference TRBV19 and TRBJ2-7): DGGITQSPKYLFRKEGQNVTLSCEQNLNHDAMYWYRQDPGQGLRLIYYSQIVNDFQKGDIAEGYSVSREKKESFPLTVTSAQKNPTAFYLCASSIRARVGGTTYEQYFGPGTRLTVT.

This clonotype was observed a handful of times. The chain links TRBV7-2 to TRBJ1-6, with D hard to call. Germline V lookup: CDR1 SGHTA, CDR2 FQGNSA. The germline V and J ends were trimmed by 6 bases and 9 bases, with 12 bases remaining between them. This CDR3 comprises 13 residues. The CDR3 sequence: CASSGVGSSPLHF. The CDR3 nucleotides read TGTGCCAGCAGTGGGGTGGGGAGTTCACCCCTCCACTTT.

This clonotype was detected only a few times. The chain recombines TRBV7-9 with TRBJ1-2, with 9 bases that match TRBD1. The CDR3 has 16 residues. J was trimmed by 0 bases and V by 5 bases; bases with no gene match: 7. Germline CDR1 reads SEHNR; CDR2 reads FQNEAQ (reference sequence). The CDR3 spells CASSKGQGWANYGYTF. The CDR3 DNA follows: TGTGCCAGCAGCAAGGGACAGGGTTGGGCTAACTATGGCTACACCTTC.

This rearrangement joins TRBV20-1 to TRBJ2-7; TRBD1 aligns across 9 bases. The V gene's germline CDR1 is DFQATT and CDR2 SNEGSKA (reference sequence). Losses at the gene ends were 1 base for V and 6 bases for J; bases not matched to a gene: 13. CDR3 length: 16 residues. DNA for the CDR3: TGCAGTGCTAGAGGTGCCGCCGGGGACAGGGCTGGCGAGCAGTACTTC. It codes for CSARGAAGDRAGEQYF.

The genes are TRBV6-1 and TRBJ2-7; D not resolved. This CDR3 region has 15 residues. Germline assignment: CDR1 MNHNS and CDR2 SASEGT. Trimming pared 4 bases from V and 6 bases from J, leaving 19 bases between. CDR3 in amino acids: CASSAILTPAGEQYF. CDR3 nucleotides: TGTGCCAGCAGTGCAATTCTTACCCCCGCTGGCGAGCAGTACTTC.

This clonotype has a handful of counts. The chain uses TRBV7-9 and TRBJ2-1; 7 bases align to TRBD2. CDR3 length: 18 amino acids. In germline, CDR1 is SEHNR, CDR2 FQNEAQ (reference sequence). The J segment lost 0 bases and the V segment lost 5 bases, leaving 13 bases of the junction unmatched. The CDR3 loop is CASSPGGGIPRSYNEQFF. CDR3 sequence (DNA): TGTGCCAGCAGCCCGGGGGGAGGGATCCCCCGCTCCTACAATGAGCAGTTCTTC.

The rearrangement joins TRBV20-1 to TRBJ1-6; D remains ambiguous. Looked up from germline, CDR1 is DFQATT and CDR2 is SNEGSKA (reference sequence). This CDR3 has 14 residues. V lost 5 bases and J lost 6, with 14 bases in between. CDR3 protein: CSASVKGSNSPLHF. Here the CDR3 DNA reads TGCAGTGCTTCCGTCAAAGGGTCTAATTCACCCCTCCACTTT.